Listed here is a single TCR beta chain. No antigen is known for it. The sample holds no much larger clone one base away, and base qualities are not on file. The data stem from a study of blood T cells in healthy people across ages (dated by TCRdb to about 2015). As for the study more broadly: Template switching captured roughly one uniquely barcoded TCR beta cDNA molecule per two T cells in model experiments. Donors of different ages were randomly distributed across sequencing lanes to avoid experimental bias. Four age groups were formed from the donors: young (average 16 years), middle-aged (approximately 42), aged (under 70) and long-lived (82). Age-related changes in TCR beta repertoire diversity were measured in the study by deep sequencing normalized with unique cDNA molecular identifiers. Two additional independent replicas of 1 million unique cDNA reads from the same blood draw were analyzed for two donors (one aged 18 to 30 and one aged 80 or older).

Receptors were amplified or captured by 5' RACE. Sequencing instrument: Illumina HiSeq 2500. A second PCR of about 6 to 12 cycles was performed with a sample-barcoded 5' primer and a J-beta primer mix. A unique molecular identifier was introduced onto each TCR beta cDNA molecule by a template-switch 5' adaptor carrying 12 random nucleotides. Each sample yielded at least 2.5 million CDR3-containing paired-end reads. All of the RNA was converted into first-strand cDNA using the Mint cDNA synthesis kit, with a TRBC-specific oligonucleotide serving as the primer. Following uracil-DNA glycosylase treatment, all cDNA underwent a first 18-cycle PCR with the universal primers M1SS and BC2_uni_R. Turning to the authors' computational methods: Each sample was normalized by randomly selecting 1 million high-quality reads, each carrying a distinct molecular identifier. Reads with shared molecular identifiers were discarded instead of being binned into consensus sequences. MiTCR, with a Q25 quality threshold and the strictest error-elimination algorithm, was used for CDR3 identification, clonotype clustering and error correction. Lower-bound total TCR beta diversity was estimated with a nonparametric unseen species model using Euler transformation. TCRdb itself trimmed the public reads at Q25 with fastp, ran MiXCR and retained productive beta chains. Under each unique CDR3 protein, matching rows form one entry showing the most common genes and DNA. These V and J calls derive from TCRdb rather than the authors' analysis. Counted in this sample were about 1,400,000 distinct CDR3 sequences; around 39% of them appeared once. Jointly, the top ten make up around 8% of the sample.

The 35 to 40 donors, aged about 6 to 95 years, were systemically healthy Caucasian individuals from Russia. Each donor gave ten milliliters of peripheral blood, drawn into EDTA-treated Vacutainer tubes. Ficoll-Paque density-gradient centrifugation was used to isolate PBMCs, with at least 6.5 million per sample. Trizol reagent was used to extract total RNA from PBMCs, with at least 5.5 micrograms per sample. The percentages of naive CD45RAhigh/CD27high T cells were determined by flow cytometry on a PBMC aliquot from every donor. Per the germline V gene, SQVTM is the CDR1 and ANQGSEA is the CDR2. V was cut back by 5 bases and J by 2 bases, leaving a gap of 16 bases between them. Its CDR3 holds 14 amino acids, cysteine through phenylalanine. The CDR3 DNA has 42 bases and is translated from base 1. General conclusions and limits of the study: The CMV infection status of donors was not known, potentially confounding age-related changes in expanded clonotypes. As age increased, observed TCR beta diversity per million T cells dropped in a roughly linear way, and a significant reduction was already evident by age about 40. Estimates of total diversity based on one million sequenced T cells were considered lower bounds and underestimates. The long-lived group showed more naive CD4+ T cells, fewer expanded clones and increased TCR diversity than the aged group, suggesting age selection. The percentage of naive T cells measured by flow cytometry correlated strongly with observed TCR beta diversity. Bulk unsorted PBMC profiling prevented conclusive comparison of naive and antigen-experienced compartments.

The chain couples TRBV29-1 to TRBJ2-7; a tentative D match to TRBD2 spans 6 bases. Material: blood. The receptor was derived from a woman aged 18 to 35 in good health. The bases read TGCAGCGTTTATACGGGACTCACCACCTACGAGCAGTACTTC. Its coded protein is CSVYTGLTTYEQYF.